The 11 T cell receptor beta chains reported below all come from one sample, sequenced in a study of T cell clones after liver transplantation. Profiled with immunoSEQ multiplex PCR; TCRdb holds only in-frame clones, not every one. The table includes over 45,000 clones, roughly 71% detected once. This material consisted of CD4+ T cells from blood, taken around 4.5 years after liver transplant. Every receptor here comes from a human patient who received a liver transplant. Part of the T cells may come from the graft donor.

J is TRBJ1-1 and V is TRBV10-1; maybe TRBD1 (5 bases). The CDR3 has 13 residues. Deletions cut 4 bases from V and 5 bases from J, with 11 bases between. Germline loops: CDR1 WNHNN, CDR2 SYGVQD (reference sequence). CDR3 loop: CASSGGVRTEAFF. In DNA, the CDR3 is TGCGCCAGCAGTGGGGGGGTTCGGACTGAAGCTTTCTTT.

This chain links TRBV14 with TRBJ2-3, with TRBD1 identical over 8 bases. CDR1 is SGHDN and CDR2 is FVKESK in the germline V gene. CDR3 length: 13 residues. V lost 1 base to trimming and J lost 9 bases; unmatched junction nucleotides: 3. The CDR3: CASSQARDRTQYF. In nucleotides, the CDR3 is TGTGCCAGCAGCCAAGCCCGGGACAGGACGCAGTATTTT.

The chain has TRBV7-9 and TRBJ1-5, with D maybe TRBD1 (5 bases). The V gene's germline CDR1 is SEHNR and CDR2 FQNEAQ (reference sequence). Trimming removed 1 base from V and 4 bases from J, with 14 bases in between. CDR3 size: 16 residues. The CDR3 protein is CASSLGGAGFNQPQHF. Here the CDR3 DNA reads TGTGCCAGCAGCTTAGGGGGTGCAGGGTTTAATCAGCCCCAGCATTTT.

The chain uses TRBV6-6 and TRBJ1-5, with 7 positions matching TRBD1. The CDR3 is 16 amino acids. Trimming removed 6 bases from V and 5 bases from J; junction bases left unmatched: 13. Looked up from germline, CDR1 is MNHNY and CDR2 is SVGAGI (reference sequence). The CDR3 sequence: CASSSSPVGGYQPQHF. The CDR3 DNA follows: TGTGCCAGCAGCTCCTCCCCGGTAGGGGGCTATCAGCCCCAGCATTTT.

The V and J genes are TRBV27 and TRBJ2-7; maybe TRBD1 (6 bases). V lost 5 bases and J lost 3, with 14 bases in between. Germline CDR1 MNHEY, CDR2 SMNVEV (reference sequence). The CDR3 runs to 14 residues. CDR3 bases: TGTGCCAGCAGTCCGGGACAAAAGGGCTACGAGCAGTACTTC. It codes for CASSPGQKGYEQYF.

The chain combines TRBV19 with TRBJ1-5; perhaps TRBD1 as D (6 bases). CDR1 is LNHDA, CDR2 SQIVND, per germline (reference sequence). Trimming removed 5 bases at V and 7 bases at J, with 12 bases between. The CDR3 extends over 13 amino acids. The DNA of the CDR3 is TGTGCCAGTAGTCCGGGGGCTCGGCAGCCCCAGCATTTT. Its protein is CASSPGARQPQHF.

CDR3 bases: TGTGCCAGCAGTGAAGCTGGCAGATACAATGAGCAGTTCTTC. Translation gives CASSEAGRYNEQFF. This chain connects TRBV2 to TRBJ2-1; D is uncertain. Germline lookup yields CDR1 SNHLY and CDR2 FYNNEI. V lost 0 bases, J lost 4 bases, and 7 bases lay in between. This CDR3 contains 14 residues.

This rearrangement joins TRBV6-6 to TRBJ2-5; 9 nucleotides agree with TRBD1. The trim removed 6 bases at V and 3 bases at J, leaving 5 bases unmatched. Germline V gene data show CDR1 as MNHNY and CDR2 as SVGAGI (reference sequence). The CDR3 has 14 residues. The CDR3 is CASSQGQGKETQYF. The CDR3, as DNA: TGTGCCAGCAGCCAGGGACAGGGAAAAGAGACCCAGTACTTC.

Only a few counts were recorded for this clone. The CDR3: CASSEALQGATEAFF. The CDR3 DNA reads TGTGCCAGCAGTGAAGCGCTTCAGGGGGCGACTGAAGCTTTCTTT. The V call is TRBV2, the J call TRBJ1-1; TRBD1 agrees at 8 bases. This CDR3 has 15 amino acids. V gave up 0 bases and J gave up 5 bases; unmatched junction bases: 5. CDR1 is SNHLY and CDR2 is FYNNEI in the germline V gene.

The V and J genes are TRBV6-1 and TRBJ2-7; D not certain. This CDR3 is 11 amino acids long. V gave up 8 bases and J gave up 2 bases, with 7 bases separating them. Germline assignment: CDR1 MNHNS and CDR2 SASEGT. CDR3 nucleotide sequence: TGTGCCAGCCGAAGTCCCTACGAGCAGTACTTC. This codes for CASRSPYEQYF.

The V and J genes are TRBV6-5 and TRBJ1-2; D gene ambiguous. The CDR3 consists of 12 residues. Germline-derived CDR1 and CDR2 are MNHEY and SVGAGI. The germline V and J ends were trimmed by 5 bases and 2 bases, with 6 bases remaining between them. The CDR3 nucleotides read TGTGCCAGCAGTGATAGGAACTATGGCTACACCTTC. This translates into CASSDRNYGYTF.